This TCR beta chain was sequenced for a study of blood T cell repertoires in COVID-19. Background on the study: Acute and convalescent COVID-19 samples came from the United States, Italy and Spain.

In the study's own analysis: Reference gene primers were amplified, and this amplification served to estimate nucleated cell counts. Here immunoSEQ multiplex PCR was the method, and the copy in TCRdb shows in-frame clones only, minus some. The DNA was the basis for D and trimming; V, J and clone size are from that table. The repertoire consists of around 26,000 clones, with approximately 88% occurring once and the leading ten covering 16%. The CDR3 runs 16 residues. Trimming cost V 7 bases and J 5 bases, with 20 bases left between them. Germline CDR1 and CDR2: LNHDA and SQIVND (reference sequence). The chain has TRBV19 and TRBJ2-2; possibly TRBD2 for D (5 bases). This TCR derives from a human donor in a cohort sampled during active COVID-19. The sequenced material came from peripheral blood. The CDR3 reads CASTPWGSRETGELFF. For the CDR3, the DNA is TGTGCCAGTACCCCATGGGGTAGTCGGGAAACCGGGGAGCTGTTTTTT.